This T cell receptor beta chain was recovered during a study of T cell responses to AZD1222 COVID-19 vaccine. Study results and limitations: Donors, mostly white British, included more females; clonal diversity was possibly underestimated. Repertoires were obtained solely post-peak T cell response.

CDR3 length equals 17 residues. V shed 5 bases and J shed 1 base, with 15 bases lying between them. Germline V gene lookup returns CDR1 SGHVS and CDR2 FQNEAQ. Points on this clone: The antigen is undetermined.

Sequencing was performed with immunoSEQ multiplex PCR; in TCRdb, only in-frame clones are kept and a portion is missing. The data hold roughly 120,000 clones, with around 90% observed a single time. The TCR comes from an adult in good health. The specimen comprised peripheral blood, sampled on day 0 of MenACWY control vaccination. The chain has TRBV7-8 and TRBJ2-6; D is unclear. CDR3 DNA sequence: TGTGCCAGCAGCCCCATTTTGGTCGGGTCTGGGGCCAACGTCCTGACTTTC. Its translation: CASSPILVGSGANVLTF.